Below, 17 T cell receptor beta chains from the same sample are listed, as sequenced in a study of T cells in Graves' hyperthyroidism and ophthalmopathy. Regions amplified from RNA transcripts were the TCR beta CDR3 regions. HTBI primers drove first-round RT-PCR of the TCR CDR3. TCRdb ran MiXCR on the multiplex PCR reads and lists one entry per CDR3 protein. This sample has under 350,000 distinct CDR3 sequences, with 15% to 20% found just once. Specimen: blood. The source of these receptors is a woman between 45 and 60 years old with Graves' hyperthyroidism.

J is TRBJ1-1 and V is TRBV20-1; D perhaps matches TRBD1 (6 bases). This CDR3 is 14 amino acids long. The V end lost 5 bases, the J end lost 2 bases, and 15 bases lay between the germline ends. Germline-derived CDR1 and CDR2 are DFQATT and SNEGSKA (reference sequence). The DNA for the CDR3 is TGCAGTGCTCGACAGGATGAGGTTAACACTGAAGCTTTCTTT. It translates to CSARQDEVNTEAFF.

This clonotype was counted many times. V is TRBV7-8 and J is TRBJ1-5; 12 bases agree with TRBD1. This CDR3 comprises 15 residues. From germline, CDR1 is SGHVS and CDR2 FQNEAQ. V lost 3 bases to trimming and J lost 6 bases; unmatched junction nucleotides: 3. The CDR3 bases are TGTGCCAGCAGCTTGGGGACAGGGGGCAGTCAGCCCCAGCATTTT. It is translated as CASSLGTGGSQPQHF.

The chain recombines TRBV20-1 with TRBJ2-3; 7 nucleotides match TRBD1. The V segment lost 3 bases and the J segment 2 bases; nucleotides outside the gene matches: 17. The CDR3 has 18 residues. Germline V gives CDR1 DFQATT, CDR2 SNEGSKA (reference sequence). In DNA, the CDR3 is TGCAGTGCTAGGGCGACAGGGTTGGTAATGGTCCCCACAGATACGCAGTATTTT. This encodes CSARATGLVMVPTDTQYF.

The chain links TRBV20-1 to TRBJ2-1; the D gene is possibly TRBD2 (7 bases). Per germline, CDR1 DFQATT and CDR2 SNEGSKA (reference sequence). The V and J ends lost 6 bases and 9 bases respectively, with 21 bases between them. The CDR3 runs to 14 residues. CDR3 protein: CSAARAGARSEQFF. In nucleotides, the CDR3 is TGCAGTGCCGCCCGGGCGGGGGCGCGGAGTGAGCAGTTCTTC.

The rearrangement uses TRBV18 and TRBJ2-2; TRBD1 matches at 8 bases. The germline gives CDR1 KGHSH, CDR2 LQKENI. This CDR3 comprises 15 residues. With V trimmed by 3 bases and J by 5 bases, 5 bases remained unmatched. The CDR3 spells CASSPSGGQTGELFF. The DNA of the CDR3 is TGTGCCAGCTCACCGTCAGGGGGCCAGACCGGGGAGCTGTTTTTT.

The gene calls are TRBV20-1 and TRBJ2-7; 11 positions agree with TRBD2. J lost 3 bases, V lost 6 bases, and 7 bases had no gene match. The CDR3 is 14 residues long. The germline V gene encodes CDR1 DFQATT and CDR2 SNEGSKA (reference sequence). The CDR3 loop is CSAEGTSGDYEQYF. DNA of the CDR3: TGCAGTGCAGAAGGGACTAGCGGTGACTACGAGCAGTACTTC.

The sample holds many counts of this clonotype. The rearrangement links TRBV12-3 or TRBV12-4 to TRBJ2-7; the D call may be TRBD1 or TRBD2 (5 bases each). Trimming stripped 2 bases from V and 0 bases from J, with 11 bases between. This CDR3 is 15 amino acids long. DNA for the CDR3: TGTGCCAGCAGTTTATGGGGTGGGGGCTCCTACGAGCAGTACGTC. Residues: CASSLWGGGSYEQYV.

This clonotype was counted ten times or more. This chain connects TRBV11-2 to TRBJ1-2; D not resolved. Per the germline V gene, CDR1 is SGHAT and CDR2 is FQNNGV. V was pared by 0 bases and J by 3 bases, with 8 bases between. CDR3 size: 14 residues. CDR3 amino acids: CASSLDGGHYGYTF. CDR3 sequence (DNA): TGTGCCAGCAGCTTAGATGGAGGCCACTATGGCTACACCTTC.

The V call is TRBV6-2 or TRBV6-3, the J call TRBJ2-2, with D uncertain. The germline CDR1 and CDR2 sequences are MNHEY and SVGEGT. This CDR3 region has 16 residues. V was shortened by 7 bases and J by 5 bases, with 20 bases between the two germline ends. The CDR3 protein is CASKLQGLIRTGELFF. CDR3 bases: TGTGCCAGCAAGCTGCAAGGGCTAATCCGAACCGGGGAGCTGTTTTTT.

This clonotype was picked up a small number of times. V usage is TRBV12-3 or TRBV12-4 and J usage is TRBJ1-5; 9 positions match TRBD1. The trim removed 4 bases at V and 2 bases at J, leaving 6 bases unmatched. This CDR3 comprises 16 residues. CDR3 nucleotide sequence: TGTGCCAGCAGTTCTACAGGGGGCTCCGGCAATCAGCCCCAGCATTTT. Protein: CASSSTGGSGNQPQHF.

There are many counts of this clonotype. The chain joins TRBV27 to TRBJ2-3; D gene uncertain. This CDR3 region has 12 residues. From germline, CDR1 is MNHEY and CDR2 SMNVEV (reference sequence). V lost 6 bases and J 6 bases, leaving 10 bases between the germline ends. CDR3 DNA sequence: TGTGCCAGCAGACCGCATGGGGATACGCAGTATTTT. It yields the protein CASRPHGDTQYF.

This clonotype was counted between two and nine times. The chain recombines TRBV30 with TRBJ1-2; TRBD1 is a possible D gene (5 bases). V gave up 8 bases and J gave up 3 bases, with 13 bases separating them. This CDR3 is 12 amino acids long. Germline V lookup: CDR1 GTSNPN, CDR2 SVGIG (reference sequence). DNA for the CDR3: TGTGCCGGACCCGGGACCTACTATGGCTACACCTTC. Amino acid sequence: CAGPGTYYGYTF.

This clonotype was counted many times. The rearrangement joins TRBV12-3 or TRBV12-4 to TRBJ2-4, with D maybe TRBD1 (7 bases). CDR3 length: 15 amino acids. With 4 bases removed from V and 1 base from J, the gap between germline ends came to 11 bases. CDR3 region: CASSSGGSAKNIQYF. Written as DNA, the CDR3 is TGTGCCAGCAGTTCAGGGGGGTCGGCCAAAAACATTCAGTACTTC.

This clonotype was seen a few times. The chain recombines TRBV6-5 with TRBJ1-5; 7 bases map to TRBD1. From germline, CDR1 is MNHEY and CDR2 SVGAGI. Unmatched junction bases numbered 8, after V lost 2 bases and J lost 7 bases. The CDR3 has 15 residues. In nucleotides, the CDR3 is TGTGCCAGCAGTTACGCCCGGGACAGCCCCCAGCCCCAGCATTTT. This translates into CASSYARDSPQPQHF.

The CDR3 sequence is CASRQQGAHQPQHF. The CDR3 DNA reads TGTGCCAGTAGACAACAGGGGGCCCATCAGCCCCAGCATTTT. J is TRBJ1-5 and V is TRBV19; 9 bases align to TRBD1. Trimming took 6 bases from V and 5 from J; bases not matched to a gene: 5. CDR1 LNHDA and CDR2 SQIVND come from the germline V gene (reference sequence). The CDR3 has 14 residues.

The chain couples TRBV18 to TRBJ2-1, with D possibly being TRBD1 or TRBD2 (5 bases each). In germline, CDR1 is KGHSH, CDR2 LQKENI. V was shortened by 0 bases and J by 6 bases, with 9 bases between the two germline ends. This CDR3 spans 14 amino acids. The CDR3 sequence: CASSPPWGSNEQFF. The CDR3 DNA sequence: TGTGCCAGCTCACCACCCTGGGGGAGCAATGAGCAGTTCTTC.

This clonotype came up a few times. The chain links TRBV6-2 or TRBV6-3 to TRBJ2-3; D gene ambiguous. Germline loops: CDR1 MNHEY, CDR2 SVGEGT. Trimming took 4 bases from V and 8 from J, leaving 10 bases between them. This CDR3 is built from 12 residues. The chain's CDR3 is CASSWKGATQYF. The CDR3 bases are TGTGCCAGCAGTTGGAAGGGCGCTACGCAGTATTTT.